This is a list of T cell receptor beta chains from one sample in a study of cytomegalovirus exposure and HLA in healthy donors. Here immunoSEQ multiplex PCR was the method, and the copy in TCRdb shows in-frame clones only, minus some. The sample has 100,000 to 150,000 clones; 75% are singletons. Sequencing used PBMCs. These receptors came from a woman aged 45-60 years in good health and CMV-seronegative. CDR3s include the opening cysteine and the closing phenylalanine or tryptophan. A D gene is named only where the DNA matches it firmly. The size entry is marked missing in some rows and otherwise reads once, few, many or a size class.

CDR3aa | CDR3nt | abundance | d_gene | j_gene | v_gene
CASGRGSGETQYF | TGCGCCAGCGGACGCGGGAGTGGGGAGACCCAGTACTTC | . | TRBD2 | TRBJ2-5 | TRBV5-1
CASSVASGTPPSGELFF | TGTGCCAGCAGCGTGGCTAGCGGGACCCCTCCCTCCGGGGAGCTGTTTTTT | . | TRBD2 | TRBJ2-2 | TRBV9
CASSDRGYEQYF | TGTGCCAGCAGTGACAGGGGCTACGAGCAGTACTTC | . | TRBD1 | TRBJ2-7 | TRBV6-6
CASNPQGAGNQPQHF | TGTGCCAGTAATCCCCAGGGGGCTGGCAATCAGCCCCAGCATTTT | . | TRBD1 | TRBJ1-5 | TRBV19
CASSYMTSGSTEQYF | TGTGCCAGCAGTTACATGACTAGCGGGAGTACCGAGCAGTACTTC | . | TRBD2 | TRBJ2-7 | TRBV6-5
CASSKRLADNEQFF | TGCGCCAGCAGCAAGCGACTAGCGGACAATGAGCAGTTCTTC | few | TRBD2 | TRBJ2-1 | TRBV5-1
CASSPLGTPQYF | TGTGCCAGCAGCCCCCTAGGGACTCCTCAGTATTTT | . | . | TRBJ2-3 | TRBV7-2
CASSERVIAGPGELFF | TGTGCCAGCAGTGAAAGGGTTATAGCGGGGCCCGGGGAGCTGTTTTTT | . | TRBD2 | TRBJ2-2 | TRBV6-1
CATSREGIAGVPNEQFF | TGTGCCACCAGCAGAGAGGGCATAGCGGGAGTCCCAAATGAGCAGTTCTTC | . | TRBD2 | TRBJ2-1 | TRBV15
CSAAQNIQYF | TGCAGTGCCGCACAGAACATTCAGTACTTC | . | . | TRBJ2-4 | TRBV20-1
CASSSLASPGDTQYF | TGTGCCAGCAGTTCACTAGCGAGCCCGGGAGATACGCAGTATTTT | . | TRBD2 | TRBJ2-3 | TRBV28
CAWSLGASTGQPQHF | TGTGCCTGGAGCCTAGGGGCGTCAACAGGGCAGCCCCAGCATTTT | . | . | TRBJ1-5 | TRBV30
CASSPPGTGGRETQYF | TGTGCCAGCAGTCCCCCCGGGACAGGGGGACGGGAGACCCAGTACTTC | once | TRBD1 | TRBJ2-5 | TRBV28
CASGFAGSYNEQFF | TGTGCTAGTGGTTTTGCGGGTTCCTACAATGAGCAGTTCTTC | . | . | TRBJ2-1 | TRBV12-5
CASSLGTTVSYEQYF | TGTGCCAGCTCTCTCGGGACAACCGTCTCCTACGAGCAGTACTTC | . | . | TRBJ2-7 | TRBV18
CASSPKSGEFGYTF | TGTGCCAGCAGCCCCAAGAGTGGTGAATTCGGCTACACCTTC | . | . | TRBJ1-2 | TRBV7-2
CASSRGFGTEAFF | TGTGCCAGCAGCCGGGGATTCGGCACTGAAGCTTTCTTT | . | . | TRBJ1-1 | TRBV28
CASSLYGISTDTQYF | TGTGCCAGCAGCTTATACGGGATTAGCACAGATACGCAGTATTTT | few | . | TRBJ2-3 | TRBV7-2
CASSPDRDYGYTF | TGTGCCAGCAGCCCGGACAGGGACTATGGCTACACCTTC | few | TRBD1 | TRBJ1-2 | TRBV5-6
CASSYKGKTGGLEETQYF | TGTGCCAGCAGCTATAAAGGAAAAACAGGGGGACTGGAAGAGACCCAGTACTTC | . | TRBD1 | TRBJ2-5 | TRBV5-4
CASSSTSGSLRVEWETQYF | TGTGCCAGCAGCTCGACTAGCGGGAGTCTCCGAGTAGAGTGGGAGACCCAGTACTTC | few | TRBD2 | TRBJ2-5 | TRBV7-9
CASSALAGTSGETQYF | TGTGCCAGCAGCGCCCTAGCGGGAACGAGTGGGGAGACCCAGTACTTC | . | TRBD2 | TRBJ2-5 | TRBV11-2
CASSLAGSNNEKLFF | TGCGCCAGCAGCTTGGCAGGTTCCAATAATGAAAAACTGTTTTTT | . | . | TRBJ1-4 | TRBV5-1
CASSTQGNQPQHF | TGTGCCAGCAGTACGCAGGGCAATCAGCCCCAGCATTTT | . | . | TRBJ1-5 | TRBV6-6
CASSLGGAGGGNIQYF | TGTGCCAGCAGCTTAGGGGGCGCGGGAGGTGGAAACATTCAGTACTTC | . | TRBD2 | TRBJ2-4 | TRBV11-3
CASSRGQGNTEAFF | TGTGCCAGCAGTCGGGGACAGGGGAACACTGAAGCTTTCTTT | . | TRBD1 | TRBJ1-1 | TRBV6-5
CASSLILAGGPLEQYF | TGTGCCAGCAGTTTAATACTAGCGGGAGGGCCCCTCGAGCAGTACTTC | . | TRBD2 | TRBJ2-7 | TRBV27
CASSLGPGEYNEQFF | TGTGCCAGCAGCTTGGGGCCGGGGGAATACAATGAGCAGTTCTTC | . | . | TRBJ2-1 | TRBV5-4
CASSEGPGNYGYTF | TGTGCCAGCAGTGAAGGGCCAGGGAACTATGGCTACACCTTC | . | . | TRBJ1-2 | TRBV6-1
CASSYPGGGQAFF | TGTGCCAGCAGTTACCCGGGAGGGGGTCAAGCTTTCTTT | few | . | TRBJ1-1 | TRBV6-5
CASSLTSVSYEQYF | TGTGCCAGCAGTTTAACTAGCGTTTCCTACGAGCAGTACTTC | . | TRBD2 | TRBJ2-7 | TRBV27
CASSLTGLAGLNTGELFF | TGTGCCAGCAGCTTAACAGGACTAGCGGGTTTGAACACCGGGGAGCTGTTTTTT | . | TRBD2 | TRBJ2-2 | TRBV7-3
CASSPGTTTNYGYTF | TGTGCCAGCAGCCCCGGGACAACAACAAACTATGGCTACACCTTC | . | . | TRBJ1-2 | TRBV7-2
CASQALSGANVLTF | TGTGCCAGCCAGGCGCTCTCTGGGGCCAACGTCCTGACTTTC | few | . | TRBJ2-6 | TRBV27
CASSFSGSSYEQYF | TGCGCCAGCAGCTTTAGCGGGTCCTCCTACGAGCAGTACTTC | . | TRBD2 | TRBJ2-7 | TRBV5-1
CASSHVDTEAFF | TGTGCCAGCAGCCACGTAGACACTGAAGCTTTCTTT | few | . | TRBJ1-1 | TRBV14
CASSLGGREAGYTF | TGTGCCAGCAGCTTGGGGGGCAGGGAGGCTGGCTACACCTTC | many | . | TRBJ1-2 | TRBV5-4
CASSASGRSTDTQYF | TGTGCCAGCAGCGCTAGCGGGAGAAGCACAGATACGCAGTATTTT | . | TRBD2 | TRBJ2-3 | TRBV9
CASSGLAELAKNIQYF | TGTGCCAGCAGTGGTCTAGCGGAGTTAGCCAAAAACATTCAGTACTTC | few | TRBD2 | TRBJ2-4 | TRBV2
CASSQPGDDNSPLHF | TGTGCCAGCAGCCAGCCGGGAGACGATAATTCACCCCTCCACTTT | . | . | TRBJ1-6 | TRBV4-2
CASRQTGARTEIGGYTF | TGCGCCAGTAGACAAACAGGGGCTCGAACAGAAATAGGCGGCTACACCTTC | . | TRBD1 | TRBJ1-2 | TRBV19
CASSLGGSGDTQYF | TGTGCCAGCAGCTTAGGGGGTAGCGGCGATACGCAGTATTTT | . | . | TRBJ2-3 | TRBV7-2
CASSQTATSYNEQFF | TGTGCCAGCAGTCAGACAGCCACATCCTACAATGAGCAGTTCTTC | few | . | TRBJ2-1 | TRBV6-5